This T cell receptor (beta chain) comes out of a study of spatial heterogeneity in lung cancer. TCRdb called the 5' RACE reads again in MiXCR, with one record for every CDR3 protein. The table records fewer than 45,000 distinct CDR3 sequences, around 7% of them present only once. This clonotype was recorded at least ten times. Trimming stripped 2 bases from V and 2 bases from J, with 10 bases between. The CDR3 length is 14 residues. In germline, CDR1 is SGHRS, CDR2 YFSETQ. Time point given: sample taken at primary tumor resection. Patients with untreated early-stage non-small cell lung cancer, numbering 72, were the donors.

The gene calls are TRBV5-1 and TRBJ1-2; TRBD1 might be the D (5 bases). The sample here was PBMCs, taken at surgery. This clonotype was sampled from a female donor with early-stage non-small cell lung cancer. CDR3 nucleotide sequence: TGCGCCAGCAGCTTAGGGGCCCAGAACTATGGCTACACCTTC. As protein: CASSLGAQNYGYTF.